These 9 T cell receptor beta chains were sequenced from one sample in a study of identical twins. TCRdb re-called the 5' RACE reads through MiXCR, storing one row per CDR3 protein. In the table there are roughly 720,000 distinct CDR3 sequences, 15% to 20% of which are singletons. This sample also appeared in a second study, on T cells expressing NK-cell markers.

The sample was PBMCs. The origin of the receptors is a woman between 18 and 29 years old in good health.

This clonotype was observed a handful of times. J is TRBJ2-7 and V is TRBV12-3 or TRBV12-4, with TRBD1 matching 11 bases. The CDR3 covers 15 residues. Trimming at V came to 6 bases and at J to 4 bases, leaving 8 bases not matched to a gene. The CDR3 region has the DNA TGTGCCAGCAGCCCGGACCGGGACAGGGGGTACGAGCAGTACTTC. Protein sequence: CASSPDRDRGYEQYF.

The chain joins TRBV24-1 to TRBJ2-1; the D call may be TRBD1 or TRBD2 (5 bases each). Germline-derived CDR1 and CDR2 are KGHDR and SFDVKD. This CDR3 is built from 14 residues. Deletions cut 4 bases from V and 2 bases from J, with 8 bases between. The CDR3 DNA is TGTGCCACCAGTGAGGGACCACCCTACAATGAGCAGTTCTTC. This translates into CATSEGPPYNEQFF.

The J gene is TRBJ1-2, the V gene TRBV9; D unresolved. Trimming removed 3 bases at V and 5 bases at J, with 17 bases between. Germline CDR1 SGDLS, CDR2 YYNGEE. The CDR3 consists of 15 residues. The CDR3 DNA sequence: TGTGCCAGCAGCGCCCAGAGGTCGGGGAGTTATGGCTACACCTTC. Translating gives CASSAQRSGSYGYTF. The full variable domain, its missing parts supplied by reference TRBV9 and TRBJ1-2, is DSGVTQTPKHLITATGQRVTLRCSPRSGDLSVYWYQQSLDQGLQFLIQYYNGEERAKGNILERFSAQQFPDLHSELNLSSLELGDSALYFCASSAQRSGSYGYTFGSGTRLTVV.

In the case of this clonotype: The junction shows a germline mismatch at one end, possibly a read error. The chain couples TRBV16 to TRBJ1-5; a weak D match, TRBD1 (5 bases). Germline lookup yields CDR1 KGHSY and CDR2 FQNENV. This CDR3 is built from 16 residues. For the CDR3, the DNA is TGTGTCAGCAGTCCTAAGGGGTACCTCAGCAATCAGCCCCAGCATTTT. This encodes CVSSPKGYLSNQPQHF.

This clonotype came up a few times. This chain connects TRBV7-9 to TRBJ2-3, with D perhaps TRBD2 (6 bases). The CDR3 consists of 16 residues. Trimming removed 3 bases from V and 5 bases from J, with 18 bases in between. Germline lookup yields CDR1 SEHNR and CDR2 FQNEAQ (reference sequence). The CDR3 coding sequence is TGTGCCAGCAGCTTGTCGAGACTAGAAGGGAGAGATACGCAGTATTTT. This encodes CASSLSRLEGRDTQYF.

The chain employs TRBV7-9 and TRBJ2-3; D is perhaps TRBD1 (5 bases). The germline V gene has CDR1 SEHNR and CDR2 FQNEAQ (reference sequence). The V gene lost 4 bases and the J gene lost 0 bases, with 11 bases spanning the gap. The length of the CDR3 is 15 residues. CDR3 sequence: CASSSRGSSTDTQYF. The CDR3 nucleotides read TGTGCCAGCAGCTCAAGGGGTTCTAGCACAGATACGCAGTATTTT.

This clonotype showed up just a few times. This chain links TRBV12-3 or TRBV12-4 with TRBJ2-2, with D tentatively TRBD2 (5 bases). The CDR3 is made up of 14 amino acids. Trimming pared 7 bases from V and 2 bases from J, leaving 11 bases between. CDR3: CASKNSVNTGELFF. In nucleotides, the CDR3 is TGTGCCAGCAAAAATAGCGTTAACACCGGGGAGCTGTTTTTT.

The rearrangement links TRBV12-3 or TRBV12-4 to TRBJ2-3; 11 positions agree with TRBD1. The CDR3 has 22 residues. V trimming: 3 bases; J trimming: 2 bases; junction bases outside the gene matches: 22. The CDR3: CASSFLLRTGGAKVQNTDTQYF. As DNA, the CDR3 is TGTGCCAGCAGTTTCCTTCTTCGGACAGGGGGCGCCAAGGTACAGAACACAGATACGCAGTATTTT.

V gene TRBV6-5 combines with J gene TRBJ1-3, with D hard to call. In germline, CDR1 is MNHEY, CDR2 SVGAGI. Trimming cost V 0 bases and J 16 bases, with 25 bases left between them. The CDR3 is 16 residues long. CDR3 coding DNA: TGTGCCAGCAGTTACTCGGCGAGGACCGCATTCCGAGATCCGTATTTT. The encoded protein is CASSYSARTAFRDPYF.